Shown below are 9 T cell receptor beta chains from a single sample sequenced in a study of blood T cell repertoires in COVID-19. Sequencing was performed with immunoSEQ multiplex PCR; in TCRdb, only in-frame clones are kept and a portion is missing. The data contain almost 400,000 clones, over 75% of them seen just once; the ten biggest clones take up 2.3%. Sample: peripheral blood. Source of these receptors: a woman aged 55-69 years with COVID-19, enrolled during active disease.

The chain is built from TRBV3-1 (or the pseudogene TRBV3-2) and TRBJ2-1, with D possibly matching TRBD2 (6 bases). There are 18 residues in the CDR3. Germline CDR1 and CDR2: LGHDT and YNNKEL (reference sequence). The V and J ends lost 0 bases and 3 bases respectively, with 18 bases between them. The DNA for the CDR3 is TGTGCCAGCAGCCAAGAAGTGGGGGTGCGGGGTAACTACAATGAGCAGTTCTTC. As protein: CASSQEVGVRGNYNEQFF.

V and J are TRBV11-2 and TRBJ2-3, with unresolved D. V lost 4 bases and J lost 7, with 6 bases in between. The CDR3 is 11 residues long. Germline loops: CDR1 SGHAT, CDR2 FQNNGV. In DNA form, the CDR3 reads TGTGCCAGCAGCTCGTTTTATACGCAGTATTTT. It is translated as CASSSFYTQYF. The full variable domain, its missing parts supplied by reference TRBV11-2 and TRBJ2-3, is EAGVAQSPRYKIIEKRQSVAFWCNPISGHATLYWYQQILGQGPKLLIQFQNNGVVDDSQLPKDRFSAERLKGVDSTLKIQPAKLEDSAVYLCASSSFYTQYFGPGTRLTVL.

The rearrangement links TRBV9 to TRBJ1-2; 11 positions match TRBD1. This CDR3 has 17 amino acids. V was pared by 2 bases and J by 6 bases, with 12 bases of the junction left unmatched. CDR1 is SGDLS, CDR2 YYNGEE, per germline. The CDR3 DNA reads as TGTGCCAGCAGCGTCCTCAGTACAGGACAGGGGGCGCATGGCTACACCTTC. Residues: CASSVLSTGQGAHGYTF.

This clone was seen a handful of times. The chain links TRBV7-8 to TRBJ1-5, with D perhaps matching TRBD1 (6 bases). CDR3 length: 15 residues. CDR1 is SGHVS and CDR2 is FQNEAQ in the germline V gene. V was cut by 5 bases and J by 6 bases, with 17 bases left in between. The CDR3 here is CASSLSGDRSQPQHF. The CDR3 region has the DNA TGTGCCAGCAGCCTTAGTGGAGACAGGTCTCAGCCCCAGCATTTT.

J is TRBJ1-1 and V is TRBV6-6; maybe TRBD1 (5 bases). The CDR3 totals 14 residues. V was pared by 2 bases and J by 2 bases, with 9 bases between. Germline CDR1 and CDR2: MNHNY and SVGAGI (reference sequence). CDR3 DNA: TGTGCCAGCAGTTACCCGGGGGGAAACACTGAAGCTTTCTTT. It translates to CASSYPGGNTEAFF.

Only one count was recorded for this clone. CDR3 sequence: CASSDTNYGYTF. Written as DNA, the CDR3 is TGTGCCAGCAGCGACACCAACTATGGCTACACCTTC. The chain combines TRBV7-2 with TRBJ1-2; D is unclear. Germline CDR1 SGHTA, CDR2 FQGNSA. Trimming cost V 5 bases and J 2 bases, with 6 bases left between them. The CDR3 contains 12 residues.

The V gene is TRBV6-6, the J gene TRBJ2-1; TRBD1 aligns across 7 bases. The V gene's germline CDR1 is MNHNY and CDR2 SVGAGI (reference sequence). This CDR3 is 16 amino acids long. With 2 bases clipped from V and 9 bases from J, the junction kept 13 bases outside the gene matches. CDR3 sequence reads: CASSYPLGTVPTEQFF. The CDR3 DNA reads as TGTGCCAGCAGTTACCCCCTGGGGACAGTCCCCACTGAGCAGTTCTTC.

The CDR3 DNA follows: TGTGCCAGCAGCTTAGGAGCGGGGGCTGCGGGTGGCTACACCTTC. Translating it yields CASSLGAGAAGGYTF. The chain employs TRBV7-9 and TRBJ1-2, with D tentatively TRBD1 (6 bases). CDR1 SEHNR and CDR2 FQNEAQ come from the germline V gene (reference sequence). Trimming shortened V by 1 base and J by 7 bases, and 16 bases separated the two germline ends. This CDR3 comprises 15 residues.

This clone was recorded only once. The V gene is TRBV18, the J gene TRBJ2-6, with 7 bases matching TRBD1. Trimming cost V 2 bases and J 0 bases; bases outside gene matches: 4. Germline V lookup: CDR1 KGHSH, CDR2 LQKENI. The CDR3 is made up of 17 amino acids. CDR3 DNA sequence: TGTGCCAGCTCACCAGGGACAGCCGACTCTGGGGCCAACGTCCTGACTTTC. Protein product: CASSPGTADSGANVLTF.